The 20 T cell receptor beta chains presented below share a single source sample, sequenced in a study of blood T cells in healthy people across ages. It was with a sample-barcoded 5' primer and a J-beta primer mix that a second PCR of about 6 to 11 cycles was run. MiXCR, run by TCRdb on the 5' RACE reads, gives a single entry per CDR3 protein. The data show approximately 670,000 distinct CDR3 sequences, 35% to 50% seen once. Sequenced input: blood. The receptors were sampled from a man older than 75 in good health.

The sample holds a few counts of this clonotype. V is TRBV5-1 and J is TRBJ2-3; D is unresolved. Trimming took 0 bases from V and 2 from J, leaving 10 bases between them. The CDR3 runs to 15 residues. Germline V CDR1 and CDR2: SGHRS, YFSETQ. The CDR3 here is CASSLDGQLTDTQYF. CDR3 sequence (DNA): TGCGCCAGCAGCTTGGATGGGCAGCTCACAGATACGCAGTATTTT.

This clonotype was seen many times. This rearrangement joins TRBV20-1 to TRBJ2-3; the match to TRBD2 covers 7 bases. J was trimmed by 5 bases and V by 6 bases; bases with no gene match: 14. The CDR3 is 15 residues long. The germline gives CDR1 DFQATT, CDR2 SNEGSKA (reference sequence). CDR3 loop: CSADPSAGVRDTQYF. For the CDR3, the DNA is TGCAGTGCAGACCCCTCCGCGGGAGTAAGAGATACGCAGTATTTT.

There are a few counts of this clonotype. The chain couples TRBV2 to TRBJ1-2; D remains unclear. This CDR3 spans 13 amino acids. CDR1 is SNHLY, CDR2 FYNNEI, per germline. Trimming left V 2 bases short and J 3 bases short, with 7 bases between. The chain's CDR3 is CASSENSYYGYTF. The CDR3 DNA follows: TGTGCCAGCAGTGAAAACTCTTACTATGGCTACACCTTC.

This clonotype has only one observation. The J gene is TRBJ1-2, the V gene TRBV12-3 or TRBV12-4; possibly TRBD1 for D (5 bases). Trimming left V 5 bases short and J 7 bases short, with 8 bases between. The CDR3 is made up of 11 amino acids. In DNA form, the CDR3 reads TGTGCCAGCAGTCCCGGGACTGGCTACACCTTC. Translated: CASSPGTGYTF.

The CDR3 DNA reads as TGTGCCAGCAGCTCCACACTAAGCGGGAACTCTGGGGGGGCCAACGTCCTGACTTTC. Translated, it gives CASSSTLSGNSGGANVLTF. This chain connects TRBV7-9 to TRBJ2-6, with TRBD2 identical over 7 bases. The CDR3 contains 19 residues. J was trimmed by 4 bases and V by 4 bases; bases with no gene match: 16. Per the germline V gene, CDR1 is SEHNR and CDR2 is FQNEAQ (reference sequence).

The genes are TRBV6-1 and TRBJ1-3; D is unresolved. Deletions cut 7 bases from V and 0 bases from J, with 7 bases between. Germline V gene sequence: CDR1 MNHNS, CDR2 SASEGT. CDR3 length: 13 amino acids. CDR3 nucleotide sequence: TGTGCCAGCAAGGAACACTCTGGAAACACCATATATTTT. Translating it yields CASKEHSGNTIYF.

CDR3: CSVGMLRGTGELFF. CDR3 coding DNA: TGCAGCGTTGGGATGCTTCGGGGTACCGGGGAGCTGTTTTTT. The chain combines TRBV29-1 with TRBJ2-2, with TRBD2 as a possible D gene (5 bases). Per the germline V gene, CDR1 is SQVTM and CDR2 is ANQGSEA. There are 14 residues in the CDR3. V lost 4 bases to trimming and J lost 5 bases, with 14 bases between them.

This rearrangement joins TRBV21-1 to TRBJ2-3; the table's D call, TRBD1, was not checked against the DNA. TRBV21-1 is designated a pseudogene. The CDR3 length is 16 residues. CDR3 DNA: TGTGCCAGCAGCAAAGGGGGGGCCAGGGTCACAGATACGCAGTATTTT. Protein product: CASSKGGARVTDTQYF.

This clonotype was detected a few times. The chain uses TRBV20-1 and TRBJ2-1, with 10 bases fitting TRBD1. Germline V lookup: CDR1 DFQATT, CDR2 SNEGSKA (reference sequence). The V gene end was trimmed by 0 bases and the J gene end by 5 bases; junction bases not matched to a gene: 4. The CDR3 is 15 amino acids. The CDR3 sequence: CSARDPGQGNNEQFF. The CDR3 nucleotides are TGCAGTGCTAGAGATCCGGGACAGGGGAACAATGAGCAGTTCTTC.

V is TRBV3-1 and J is TRBJ2-2; 12 nucleotides match TRBD2. V was clipped by 1 base and J by 6 bases; unmatched bases: 3. This CDR3 region has 16 residues. Looked up from germline, CDR1 is LGHDT and CDR2 is YNNKEL (reference sequence). This chain's CDR3 is CASSQVASGGAGELFF. For the CDR3, the DNA is TGTGCCAGCAGCCAAGTTGCTAGCGGGGGGGCCGGGGAGCTGTTTTTT.

V gene TRBV6-1 combines with J gene TRBJ2-7; the match to TRBD2 covers 11 bases. The germline CDR1 and CDR2 sequences are MNHNS and SASEGT. The V segment lost 8 bases and the J segment 2 bases; nucleotides outside the gene matches: 5. The CDR3 runs 14 residues. The CDR3: CASGVAGGTYEQYF. The CDR3 nucleotides are TGTGCCAGCGGGGTAGCGGGGGGGACCTACGAGCAGTACTTC.

The V gene is TRBV7-9, the J gene TRBJ2-1; no definite D call. Per the germline V gene, CDR1 is SEHNR and CDR2 is FQNEAQ (reference sequence). V dropped 8 bases and J dropped 7 bases, with 18 bases sitting between them. This CDR3 is 14 amino acids long. CDR3 nucleotides: TGTGCCAGCTTAGATCCAGGTTCTCAAAATGAGCAGTTCTTC. Its translation is CASLDPGSQNEQFF.

The gene calls are TRBV5-1 and TRBJ2-2; tentatively, D is TRBD2 (5 bases). The CDR3 loop spans 15 amino acids. Germline loops: CDR1 SGHRS, CDR2 YFSETQ. V lost 0 bases and J 6 bases, leaving 12 bases between the germline ends. The CDR3 loop is CASSLGTELAGELFF. The CDR3 region has the DNA TGCGCCAGCAGCTTGGGGACTGAGCTCGCCGGGGAGCTGTTTTTT.

This clonotype was seen ten or more times. The rearrangement joins TRBV5-1 to TRBJ2-1; the D gene is possibly TRBD1 (6 bases). Per germline, CDR1 SGHRS and CDR2 YFSETQ. This CDR3 is built from 15 residues. Trimming left V 0 bases short and J 0 bases short, with 7 bases between. CDR3 region: CASSLDRASYNEQFF. In DNA form, the CDR3 reads TGCGCCAGCAGCTTGGACAGGGCCTCCTACAATGAGCAGTTCTTC.

This clonotype occurred a few times. This chain connects TRBV20-1 to TRBJ2-1; D assignment may be TRBD1 or TRBD2 (5 bases each). Trimming removed 6 bases at V and 0 bases at J, with 9 bases between. Germline CDR1 reads DFQATT; CDR2 reads SNEGSKA (reference sequence). This CDR3 has 13 residues. The CDR3 region is CSAGTRSYNEQFF. CDR3 bases: TGCAGTGCCGGGACGCGCTCCTACAATGAGCAGTTCTTC.

The chain carries TRBV27 and TRBJ2-1; TRBD2 matches 12 bases. Germline V CDR1 and CDR2: MNHEY, SMNVEV (reference sequence). The CDR3 is 21 residues long. After removal of 6 bases from V and 7 bases from J, the junction contained 25 bases not matched to a gene. This CDR3 is CASSLISGGLLAGGPLNEQFF. CDR3 coding DNA: TGTGCCAGCAGCTTAATCTCAGGGGGCCTACTAGCGGGAGGCCCCCTAAATGAGCAGTTCTTC.

V is TRBV7-9 and J is TRBJ2-5, with TRBD1 identical over 7 bases. The end of the DNA fits TRBJ2-7 better, so the J call may be wrong. There are 15 residues in the CDR3. Germline loops: CDR1 SEHNR, CDR2 FQNEAQ (reference sequence). The CDR3: CASSSSQGEIDEQYF. Written as DNA, the CDR3 is TGTGCCAGCAGCTCCTCGCAGGGGGAAATCGACGAGCAGTACTTC.

V and J are TRBV7-8 and TRBJ2-5; D gene uncertain. Germline CDR1 is SGHVS and CDR2 is FQNEAQ. V was pared by 2 bases and J by 3 bases, with 16 bases between. The CDR3 contains 16 residues. CDR3 nucleotide sequence: TGTGCCAGCAGCTTAATATCGTCCCTAGTTAAAGAGACCCAGTACTTC. Its translation is CASSLISSLVKETQYF.

The chain combines TRBV6-1 with TRBJ1-2; a weak D match, TRBD1 (6 bases). Trimming took 2 bases from V and 5 from J, leaving 12 bases between them. The CDR3 extends over 14 amino acids. Germline V gives CDR1 MNHNS, CDR2 SASEGT. Here the CDR3 DNA reads TGTGCCAGCAGTGAACCCGGACAGCGATATGGCTACACCTTC. Translated: CASSEPGQRYGYTF.

For this clonotype: This may be a read error, as it is one base from a much larger clone. The chain carries TRBV5-1 and TRBJ2-5; D unclear. There are 15 residues in the CDR3. Trimming removed 2 bases at V and 2 bases at J, with 13 bases between. The germline CDR1 and CDR2 sequences are SGHRS and YFSETQ. The CDR3 coding sequence is TGCGCCAGCAGCTTTGAGACGGCCATGCAAGAGACCCAGTACTTC. Protein product: CASSFETAMQETQYF.